This T cell receptor (beta chain) was recovered during a study of Graves' ophthalmopathy and Graves' hyperthyroidism. Findings and limits, study-wide: Prediction of ophthalmopathy progression reached roughly 68% sensitivity and around 75% specificity. Ophthalmopathy was separated from stable hyperthyroidism by a 13-signature model with around 88% sensitivity and 81.08% specificity.

Amplification of the TCR beta CDR3 regions used RNA transcripts (as template). First-round RT-PCR used HTBI primers; second-round multiplex PCR followed. TCRdb used MiXCR to reprocess the multiplex PCR reads, holding one entry per CDR3 protein. The table lists 150,000 to 200,000 distinct CDR3 sequences, around two fifths of them singletons. CDR1 and CDR2 (germline): SQVTM, ANQGSEA. The ends were cut back, 1 base at V and 3 bases at J, with 7 bases in the middle. CDR3 size: 12 residues. This clonotype showed up many times. What it recognizes is unknown. Other autoimmune diseases, uncontrolled infections, pregnancy and lactation each led to patient exclusion. From fresh peripheral blood, 10 ml in volume, the PBMCs were obtained.

The chain joins TRBV29-1 to TRBJ2-7, with D possibly being TRBD1 (5 bases). The TCR sequence derives from a man younger than 40 with Graves' ophthalmopathy. Sequenced material: peripheral blood. The CDR3 DNA reads TGCAGCGTTGAAGTCAGGGACTACGAGCAGTACTTC. This codes for CSVEVRDYEQYF.